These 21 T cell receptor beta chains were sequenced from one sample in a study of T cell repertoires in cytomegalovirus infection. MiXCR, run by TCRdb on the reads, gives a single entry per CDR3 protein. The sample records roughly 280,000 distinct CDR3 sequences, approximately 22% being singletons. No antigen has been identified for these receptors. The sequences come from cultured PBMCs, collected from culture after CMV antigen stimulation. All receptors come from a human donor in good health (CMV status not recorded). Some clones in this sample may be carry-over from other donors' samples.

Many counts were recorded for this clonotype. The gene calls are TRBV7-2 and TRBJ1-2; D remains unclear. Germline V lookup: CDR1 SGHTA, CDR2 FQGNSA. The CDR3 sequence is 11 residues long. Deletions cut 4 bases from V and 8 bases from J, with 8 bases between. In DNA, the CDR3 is TGTGCCAGCAGCTCGGGATCGGGCTACACCTTC. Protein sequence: CASSSGSGYTF.

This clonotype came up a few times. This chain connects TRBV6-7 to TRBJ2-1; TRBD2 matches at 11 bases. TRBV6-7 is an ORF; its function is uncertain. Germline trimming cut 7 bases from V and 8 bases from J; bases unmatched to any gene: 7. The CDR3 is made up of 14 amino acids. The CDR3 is CASTLTSGVYEQFF. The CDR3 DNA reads TGTGCCAGCACCCTGACTAGCGGGGTCTATGAGCAGTTCTTC.

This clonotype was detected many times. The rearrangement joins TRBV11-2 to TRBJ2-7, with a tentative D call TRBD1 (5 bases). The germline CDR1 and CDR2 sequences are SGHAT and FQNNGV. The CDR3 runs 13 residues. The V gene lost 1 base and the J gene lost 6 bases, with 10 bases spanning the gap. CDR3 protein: CASSLAPGFEQYV. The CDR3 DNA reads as TGTGCCAGCAGCTTAGCTCCAGGGTTCGAGCAGTACGTC.

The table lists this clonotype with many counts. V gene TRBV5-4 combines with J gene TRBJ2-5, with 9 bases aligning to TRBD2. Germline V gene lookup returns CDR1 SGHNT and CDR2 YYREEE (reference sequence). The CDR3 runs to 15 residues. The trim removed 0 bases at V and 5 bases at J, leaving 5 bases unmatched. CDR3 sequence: CASSLGTSGRETQYF. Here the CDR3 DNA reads TGTGCCAGCAGCTTGGGTACTAGCGGGCGGGAGACCCAGTACTTC. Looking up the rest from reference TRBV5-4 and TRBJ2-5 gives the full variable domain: ETGVTQSPTHLIKTRGQQVTLRCSSQSGHNTVSWYQQALGQGPQFIFQYYREEENGRGNFPPRFSGLQFPNYSSELNVNALELDDSALYLCASSLGTSGRETQYFGPGTRLLVL.

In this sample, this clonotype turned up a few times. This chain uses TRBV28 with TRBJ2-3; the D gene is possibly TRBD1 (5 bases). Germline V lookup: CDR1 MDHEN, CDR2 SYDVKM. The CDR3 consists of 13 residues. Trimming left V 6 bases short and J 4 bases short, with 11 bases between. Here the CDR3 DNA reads TGTGCCAGCAGATCTGACAGACCAGATACGCAGTATTTT. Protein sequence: CASRSDRPDTQYF.

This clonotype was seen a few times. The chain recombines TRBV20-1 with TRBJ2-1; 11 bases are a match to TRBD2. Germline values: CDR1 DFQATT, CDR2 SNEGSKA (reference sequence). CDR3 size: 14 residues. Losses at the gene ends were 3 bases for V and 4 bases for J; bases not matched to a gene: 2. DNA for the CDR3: TGCAGTGCTAGGACTAGCGGGAAATACAATGAGCAGTTCTTC. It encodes CSARTSGKYNEQFF.

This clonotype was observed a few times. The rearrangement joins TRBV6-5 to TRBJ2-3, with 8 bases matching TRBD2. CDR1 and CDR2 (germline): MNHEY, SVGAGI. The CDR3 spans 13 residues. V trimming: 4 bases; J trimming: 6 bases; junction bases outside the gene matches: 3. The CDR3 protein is CASSWIAGDTQYF. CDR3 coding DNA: TGTGCCAGCAGTTGGATAGCGGGGGATACGCAGTATTTT.

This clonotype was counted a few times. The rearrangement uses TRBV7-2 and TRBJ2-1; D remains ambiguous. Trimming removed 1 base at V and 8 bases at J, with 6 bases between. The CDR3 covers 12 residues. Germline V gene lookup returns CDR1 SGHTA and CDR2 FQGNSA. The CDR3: CASSLEGHEQFF. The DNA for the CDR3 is TGTGCCAGCAGCTTAGAAGGCCATGAGCAGTTCTTC.

The CDR3 here is CASTLAPGVADTQYF. DNA for the CDR3: TGTGCCAGTACCCTGGCCCCGGGGGTGGCAGATACGCAGTATTTT. The chain uses TRBV19 and TRBJ2-3; a possible D gene is TRBD2 (6 bases). Trimming took off 7 bases at V and 4 bases at J, with 18 bases between the two ends. Germline values: CDR1 LNHDA, CDR2 SQIVND (reference sequence). This CDR3 comprises 15 residues.

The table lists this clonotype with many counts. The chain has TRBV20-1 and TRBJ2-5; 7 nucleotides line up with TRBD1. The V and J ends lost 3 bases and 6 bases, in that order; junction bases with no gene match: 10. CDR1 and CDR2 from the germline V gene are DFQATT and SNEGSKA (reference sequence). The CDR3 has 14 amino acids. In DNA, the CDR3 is TGCAGTGCTAGCGGTGGGACAGCGAGAAAGACCCAGTACTTC. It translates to CSASGGTARKTQYF.

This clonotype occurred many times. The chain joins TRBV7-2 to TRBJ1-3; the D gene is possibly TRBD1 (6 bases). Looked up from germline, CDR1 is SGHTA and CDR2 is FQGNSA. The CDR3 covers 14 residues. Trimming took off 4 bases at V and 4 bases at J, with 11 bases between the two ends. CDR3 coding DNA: TGTGCCAGCAGCTCACAGGGCCCCGGAAACACCATATATTTT. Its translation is CASSSQGPGNTIYF.

DNA of the CDR3: TGTGCCAGTACCTATGTGGGCAGGGGGCATAATGGCTACACCTTC. Protein product: CASTYVGRGHNGYTF. The gene calls are TRBV19 and TRBJ1-2, with 8 bases aligning to TRBD1. The CDR3 contains 15 residues. The germline CDR1 and CDR2 sequences are LNHDA and SQIVND (reference sequence). Trimming at V came to 7 bases and at J to 6 bases, leaving 13 bases not matched to a gene.

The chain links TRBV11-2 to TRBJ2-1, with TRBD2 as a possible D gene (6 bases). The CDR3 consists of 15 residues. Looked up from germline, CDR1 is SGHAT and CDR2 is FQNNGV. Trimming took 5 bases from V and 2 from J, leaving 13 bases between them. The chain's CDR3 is CASSPGTLPYNEQFF. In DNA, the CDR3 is TGTGCCAGCAGCCCTGGGACTTTACCCTACAATGAGCAGTTCTTC.

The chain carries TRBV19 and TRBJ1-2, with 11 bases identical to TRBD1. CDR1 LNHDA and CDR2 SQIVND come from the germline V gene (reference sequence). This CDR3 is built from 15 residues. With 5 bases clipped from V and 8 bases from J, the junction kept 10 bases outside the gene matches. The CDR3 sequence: CASSPRTGGVSGYTF. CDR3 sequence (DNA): TGTGCCAGTAGTCCGAGGACAGGGGGCGTCTCCGGCTACACCTTC.

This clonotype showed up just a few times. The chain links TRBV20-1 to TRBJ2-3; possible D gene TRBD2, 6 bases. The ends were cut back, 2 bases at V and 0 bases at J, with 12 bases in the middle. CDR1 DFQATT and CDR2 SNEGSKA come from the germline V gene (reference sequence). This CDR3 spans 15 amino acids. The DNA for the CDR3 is TGCAGTGCTAGAACCACCAGCGGGAGCACAGATACGCAGTATTTT. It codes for CSARTTSGSTDTQYF.

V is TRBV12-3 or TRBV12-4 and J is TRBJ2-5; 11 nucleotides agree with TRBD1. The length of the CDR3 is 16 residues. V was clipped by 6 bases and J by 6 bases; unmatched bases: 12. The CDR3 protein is CASSPTGTGGLQTQYF. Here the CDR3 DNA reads TGTGCCAGCAGCCCAACCGGGACAGGGGGATTGCAGACCCAGTACTTC.

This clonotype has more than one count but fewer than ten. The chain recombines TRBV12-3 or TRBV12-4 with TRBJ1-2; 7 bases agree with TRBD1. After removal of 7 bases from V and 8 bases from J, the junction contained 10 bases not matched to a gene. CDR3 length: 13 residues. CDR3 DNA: TGTGCCAGCAACCAGGGACAGTGGGGGGGCTACACCTTC. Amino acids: CASNQGQWGGYTF.

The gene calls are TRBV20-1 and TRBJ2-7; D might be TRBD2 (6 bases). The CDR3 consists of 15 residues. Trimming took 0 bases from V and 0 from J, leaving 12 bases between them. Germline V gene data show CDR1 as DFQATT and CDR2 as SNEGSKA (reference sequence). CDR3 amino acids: CSARDRQRASYEQYF. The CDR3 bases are TGCAGTGCTAGAGATCGCCAGCGGGCCTCCTACGAGCAGTACTTC.

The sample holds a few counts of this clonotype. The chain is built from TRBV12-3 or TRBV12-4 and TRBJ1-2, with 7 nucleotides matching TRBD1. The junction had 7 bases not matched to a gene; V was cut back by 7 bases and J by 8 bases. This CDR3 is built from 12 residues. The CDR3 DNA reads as TGTGCCAGCACTCGGGACAGAGGCGGCTACACCTTC. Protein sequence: CASTRDRGGYTF.

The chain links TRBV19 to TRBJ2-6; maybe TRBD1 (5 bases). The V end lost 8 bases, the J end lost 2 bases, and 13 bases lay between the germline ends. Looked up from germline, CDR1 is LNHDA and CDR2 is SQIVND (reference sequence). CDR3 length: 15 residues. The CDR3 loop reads CASEDSRAGANVLTF. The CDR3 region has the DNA TGTGCCAGTGAAGACAGCCGTGCTGGGGCCAACGTCCTGACTTTC.

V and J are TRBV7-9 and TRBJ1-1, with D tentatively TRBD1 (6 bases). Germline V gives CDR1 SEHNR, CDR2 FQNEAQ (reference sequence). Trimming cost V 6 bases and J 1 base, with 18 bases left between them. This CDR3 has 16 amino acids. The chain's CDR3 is CASRVRGQGGNTEAFF. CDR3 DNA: TGTGCCAGCAGGGTTCGGGGGCAGGGCGGGAACACTGAAGCTTTCTTT.